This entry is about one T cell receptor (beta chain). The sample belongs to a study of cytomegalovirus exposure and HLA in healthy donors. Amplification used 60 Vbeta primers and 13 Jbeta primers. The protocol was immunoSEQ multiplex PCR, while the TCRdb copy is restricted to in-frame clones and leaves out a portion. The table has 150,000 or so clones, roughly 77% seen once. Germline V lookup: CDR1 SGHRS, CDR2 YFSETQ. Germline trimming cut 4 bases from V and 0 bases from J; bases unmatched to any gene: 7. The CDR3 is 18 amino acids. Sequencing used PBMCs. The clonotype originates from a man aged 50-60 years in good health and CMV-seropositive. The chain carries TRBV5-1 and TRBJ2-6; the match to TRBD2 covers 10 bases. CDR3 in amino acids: CASSLSGGASSGANVLTF. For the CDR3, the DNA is TGCGCCAGCAGCCTGAGCGGGGGGGCCTCCTCTGGGGCCAACGTCCTGACTTTC. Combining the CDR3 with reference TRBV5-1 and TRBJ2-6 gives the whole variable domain KAGVTQTPRYLIKTRGQQVTLSCSPISGHRSVSWYQQTPGQGLQFLFEYFSETQRNKGNFPGRFSGRQFSNSRSEMNVSTLELGDSALYLCASSLSGGASSGANVLTFGAGSRLTVL.